The rows below give T cell receptor beta chains drawn from one sample of a study of T cells in Graves' hyperthyroidism and ophthalmopathy. TCRdb passed the multiplex PCR reads through MiXCR, listing each CDR3 protein once. The table lists about 840,000 distinct CDR3 sequences, more than 30% of them singletons. Sequencing was performed on blood. These receptors were collected from a man aged 18 to 29 with Graves' hyperthyroidism. Each CDR3 is given without its conserved first and last residue.

J gene: TRBJ1-2
V gene: TRBV7-3
CDR3 protein: ASSIDRERDYT

J gene: TRBJ1-4
V gene: TRBV29-1
CDR3 protein: SASGGHRTNEKLF

J gene: TRBJ1-6
V gene: TRBV5-4
CDR3 protein: ASSLSGGTSPLH

J gene: TRBJ1-3
V gene: TRBV7-8
CDR3 protein: ASSQDPGTVKAGNTIY

J gene: TRBJ1-2
V gene: TRBV15
CDR3 protein: ATSSEGTGLYGYT

J gene: TRBJ2-5
V gene: TRBV5-4
CDR3 protein: ASSQELAGGLSRAGETQY

J gene: TRBJ2-7
V gene: TRBV6-1
CDR3 protein: ASSEVSAYEQY

J gene: TRBJ2-7
V gene: TRBV5-1
CDR3 protein: ASSLGDAYEQY

J gene: TRBJ1-5
V gene: TRBV7-2
CDR3 protein: ASSLTGFDQPQH

J gene: TRBJ1-6
V gene: TRBV11-2
CDR3 protein: ASTGNRDSPLH

J gene: TRBJ2-7
V gene: TRBV29-1
CDR3 protein: SVELRLAVSREQY

J gene: TRBJ2-7
V gene: TRBV11-3
CDR3 protein: ASATWSGTGFYEQY

J gene: TRBJ1-2
V gene: TRBV29-1
CDR3 protein: SVPRGGYGYT

J gene: TRBJ2-7
V gene: TRBV28
CDR3 protein: ASTHALAKNYEQY

J gene: TRBJ1-6
V gene: TRBV14
CDR3 protein: ASSQVLGSAPLH

J gene: TRBJ1-5
V gene: TRBV6-5
CDR3 protein: ASRSDRDDQPQH

J gene: TRBJ1-5
V gene: TRBV7-9
CDR3 protein: ASSHPGENQPQH

J gene: TRBJ2-5
V gene: TRBV10-3
CDR3 protein: AISDPDSPAETQY

J gene: TRBJ2-7
V gene: TRBV2
CDR3 protein: PSSEEWNIAHEQY

J gene: TRBJ1-5
V gene: TRBV20-1
CDR3 protein: SASPGSGADQPQH

J gene: TRBJ2-2
V gene: TRBV5-5
CDR3 protein: ASSLRQANTGELF

J gene: TRBJ1-6
V gene: TRBV14
CDR3 protein: ASSQEFGSPLH

J gene: TRBJ2-2
V gene: TRBV20-1
CDR3 protein: SASGTSGGSTGELF

J gene: TRBJ2-7
V gene: TRBV10-3
CDR3 protein: AIPGQGTGEQY

J gene: TRBJ1-4
V gene: TRBV19
CDR3 protein: ASKDSMGLNEKLF

J gene: TRBJ1-1
V gene: TRBV2
CDR3 protein: ASSSHTTGSTEAF

J gene: TRBJ1-6
V gene: TRBV10-3
CDR3 protein: AISSGTGLGYNSPLH